This T cell receptor beta chain was captured by sequencing in a study of T cell repertoires in cytomegalovirus infection. The CDR3 loop spans 15 amino acids. CDR1 is MNHEY, CDR2 SVGEGT, per germline. Trimming left V 6 bases short and J 7 bases short, with 18 bases between. TCRdb independently ran MiXCR on the reads; one entry per CDR3 protein. Of around 550,000 distinct CDR3 sequences in the sample, 26% were seen once. The chain carries TRBV6-2 or TRBV6-3 and TRBJ2-2; perhaps TRBD1 as D (6 bases). The sample taken for sequencing was PBMCs. This clonotype was obtained from a human donor in good health (CMV status not recorded). Some clones in this sample may be carry-over from other donors' samples. The CDR3 sequence: CASRATGPGDGELFF. CDR3 in DNA: TGTGCCAGCAGAGCGACAGGACCCGGTGACGGGGAGCTGTTTTTT.